The present entry profiles one T cell receptor (beta chain) with its context. Its specificity is not known. Clinical symptoms, serum thyroxine and TRAb, thyroid ultrasound and orbital computed tomography together formed the diagnostic basis. A sample of blood taken at first hyperthyroidism diagnosis preceded any ophthalmopathy symptoms. The data belong to a study of T cells in Graves' hyperthyroidism and ophthalmopathy. TCR beta CDR3 regions were amplified from RNA transcripts. During a first-round RT-PCR of the TCR CDR3, the HTBI primer set was used. MiXCR, applied by TCRdb to the multiplex PCR reads, yields one record per CDR3 protein. The table records some 370,000 distinct CDR3 sequences, about a sixth of them present only once. This CDR3 region has 17 residues. Germline CDR1 LGHNA, CDR2 YNFKEQ. With 3 bases clipped from V and 8 bases from J, the junction kept 16 bases outside the gene matches. Overall study results and limits: Also found in blood were most expanded thyroid clonotypes above 0.001.

Sequencing used blood. The chain uses TRBV4-2 and TRBJ1-2; 9 bases match TRBD1. This clonotype originated in a woman in her twenties or thirties with Graves' hyperthyroidism that later progressed to Graves' ophthalmopathy. Here the CDR3 reads CASSQIDPGQGIDGYTF. CDR3 nucleotide sequence: TGTGCCAGCAGCCAGATTGACCCGGGACAGGGAATCGACGGCTACACCTTC.